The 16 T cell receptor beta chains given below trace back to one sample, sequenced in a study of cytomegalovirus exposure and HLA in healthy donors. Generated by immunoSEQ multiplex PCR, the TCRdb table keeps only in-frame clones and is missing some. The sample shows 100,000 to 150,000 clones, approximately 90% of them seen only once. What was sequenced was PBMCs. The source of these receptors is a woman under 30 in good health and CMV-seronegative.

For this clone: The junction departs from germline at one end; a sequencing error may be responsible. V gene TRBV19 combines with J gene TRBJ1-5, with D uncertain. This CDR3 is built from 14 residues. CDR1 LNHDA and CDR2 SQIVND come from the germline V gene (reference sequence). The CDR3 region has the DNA TGTGCCAGTAGTATAGATCTATTAGCGGCCCTTGGGGATTTT. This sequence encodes CASSIDLLAALGDF.

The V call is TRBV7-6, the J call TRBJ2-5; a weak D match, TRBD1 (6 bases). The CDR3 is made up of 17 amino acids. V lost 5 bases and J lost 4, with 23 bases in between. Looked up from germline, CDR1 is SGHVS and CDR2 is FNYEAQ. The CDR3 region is CASSPLKTTGGGETQYF. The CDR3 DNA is TGTGCCAGCAGCCCCCTAAAAACGACAGGAGGAGGAGAGACCCAGTACTTC.

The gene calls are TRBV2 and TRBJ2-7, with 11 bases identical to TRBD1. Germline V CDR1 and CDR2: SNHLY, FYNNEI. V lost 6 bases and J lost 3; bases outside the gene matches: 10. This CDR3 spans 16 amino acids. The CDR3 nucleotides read TGTGCCAGCAGGGACCTCCGGGACAGGGGGATCTACGAGCAGTACTTC. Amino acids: CASRDLRDRGIYEQYF.

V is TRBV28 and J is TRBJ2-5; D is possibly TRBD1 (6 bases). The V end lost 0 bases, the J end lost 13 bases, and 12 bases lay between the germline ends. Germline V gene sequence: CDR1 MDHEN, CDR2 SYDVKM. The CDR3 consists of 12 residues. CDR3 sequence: CASSLWDSGPYF. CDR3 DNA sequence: TGTGCCAGCAGTTTATGGGACAGCGGTCCGTACTTC. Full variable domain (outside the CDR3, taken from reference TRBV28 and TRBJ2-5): DVKVTQSSRYLVKRTGEKVFLECVQDMDHENMFWYRQDPGLGLRLIYFSYDVKMKEKGDIPEGYSVSREKKERFSLILESASTNQTSMYLCASSLWDSGPYFGPGTRLLVL.

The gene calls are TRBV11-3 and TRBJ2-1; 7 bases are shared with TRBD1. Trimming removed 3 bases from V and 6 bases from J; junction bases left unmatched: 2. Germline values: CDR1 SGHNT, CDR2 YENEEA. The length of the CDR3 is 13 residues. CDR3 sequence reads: CASSFRDSNEQFF. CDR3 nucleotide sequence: TGTGCCAGCAGCTTTCGGGACAGCAATGAGCAGTTCTTC.

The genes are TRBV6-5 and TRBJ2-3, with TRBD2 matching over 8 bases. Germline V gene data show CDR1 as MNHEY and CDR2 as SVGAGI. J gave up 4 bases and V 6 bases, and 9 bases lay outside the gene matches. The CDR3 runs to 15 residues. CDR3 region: CASRTGLGEADTQYF. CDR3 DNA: TGTGCCAGCAGGACGGGACTAGGAGAAGCAGATACGCAGTATTTT.

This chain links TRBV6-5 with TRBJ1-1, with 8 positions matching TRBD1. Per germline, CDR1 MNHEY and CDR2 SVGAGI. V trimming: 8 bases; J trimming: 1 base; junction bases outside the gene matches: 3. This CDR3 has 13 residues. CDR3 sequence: CASYGTGNTEAFF. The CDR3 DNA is TGTGCCAGCTACGGGACAGGGAACACTGAAGCTTTCTTT.

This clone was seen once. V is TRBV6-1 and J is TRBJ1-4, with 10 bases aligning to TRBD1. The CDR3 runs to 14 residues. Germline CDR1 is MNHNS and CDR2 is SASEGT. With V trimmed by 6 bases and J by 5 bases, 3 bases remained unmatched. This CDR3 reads CASRGQGPNEKLFF. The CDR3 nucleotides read TGTGCCAGCAGGGGACAGGGGCCCAATGAAAAACTGTTTTTT.

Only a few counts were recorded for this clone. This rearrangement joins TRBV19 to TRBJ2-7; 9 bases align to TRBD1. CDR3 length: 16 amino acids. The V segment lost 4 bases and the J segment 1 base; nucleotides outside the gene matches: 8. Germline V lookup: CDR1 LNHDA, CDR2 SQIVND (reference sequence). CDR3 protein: CASSKMGTGKSYEQYF. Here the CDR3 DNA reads TGTGCCAGTAGTAAGATGGGGACAGGGAAATCCTACGAGCAGTACTTC.

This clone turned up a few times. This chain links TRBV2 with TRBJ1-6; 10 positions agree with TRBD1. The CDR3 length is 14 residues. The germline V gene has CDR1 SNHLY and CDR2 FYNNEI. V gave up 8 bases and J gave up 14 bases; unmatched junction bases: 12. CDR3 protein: CASRDRGELRTLHF. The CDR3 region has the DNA TGTGCCAGCCGGGACAGGGGAGAGTTACGCACCCTCCACTTT.

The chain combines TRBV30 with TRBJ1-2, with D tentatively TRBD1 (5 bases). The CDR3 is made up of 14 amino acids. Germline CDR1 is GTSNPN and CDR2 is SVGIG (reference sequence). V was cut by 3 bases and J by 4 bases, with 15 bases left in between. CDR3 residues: CAWSFAGASYGYTF. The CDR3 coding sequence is TGTGCCTGGAGCTTCGCTGGGGCAAGCTATGGCTACACCTTC.

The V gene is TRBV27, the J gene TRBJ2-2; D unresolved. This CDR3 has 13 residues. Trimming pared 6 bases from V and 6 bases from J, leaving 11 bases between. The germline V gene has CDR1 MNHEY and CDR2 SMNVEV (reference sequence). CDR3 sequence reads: CASSRLVAGELFF. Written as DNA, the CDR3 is TGTGCCAGCAGCCGACTGGTGGCCGGGGAGCTGTTTTTT.

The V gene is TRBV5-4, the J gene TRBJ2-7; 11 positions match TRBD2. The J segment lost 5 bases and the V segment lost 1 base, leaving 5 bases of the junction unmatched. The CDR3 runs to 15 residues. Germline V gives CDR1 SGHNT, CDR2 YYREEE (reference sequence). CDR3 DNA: TGTGCCAGCAGCTTGACTAGCGGGAGCTTCCACGAGCAGTACTTC. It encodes CASSLTSGSFHEQYF.

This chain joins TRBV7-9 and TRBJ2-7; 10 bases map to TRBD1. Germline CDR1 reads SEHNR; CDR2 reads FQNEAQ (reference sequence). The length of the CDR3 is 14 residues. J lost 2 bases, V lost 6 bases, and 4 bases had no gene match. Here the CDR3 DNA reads TGTGCCAGCAGATCGACAGGGGGCCCCTACGAGCAGTACTTC. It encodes CASRSTGGPYEQYF.

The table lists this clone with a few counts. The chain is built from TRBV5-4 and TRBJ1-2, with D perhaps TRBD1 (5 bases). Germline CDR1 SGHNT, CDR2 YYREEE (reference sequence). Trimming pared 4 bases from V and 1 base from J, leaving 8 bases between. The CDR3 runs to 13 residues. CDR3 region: CASSQQGNYGYTF. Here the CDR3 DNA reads TGTGCCAGCAGCCAGCAGGGTAACTATGGCTACACCTTC.

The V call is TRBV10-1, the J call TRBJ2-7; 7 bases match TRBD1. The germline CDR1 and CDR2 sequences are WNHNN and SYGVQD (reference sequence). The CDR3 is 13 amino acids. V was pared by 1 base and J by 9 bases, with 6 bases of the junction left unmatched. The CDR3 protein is CASSEFDRAGQYF. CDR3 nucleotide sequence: TGCGCCAGCAGTGAGTTCGACAGGGCGGGGCAGTACTTC.